The 27 T cell receptor beta chains in this list originate from one sample, sequenced in a study of Graves' ophthalmopathy and Graves' hyperthyroidism listed by TCRdb under 2018. Data came from an Illumina HiSeq 2000. TCR beta CDR3 regions were amplified from RNA transcripts for repertoire sequencing. A first-round RT-PCR used HTBI primers with the Qiagen OneStep RT-PCR kit, followed by a second-round multiplex PCR, size selection and purification. TCRdb reanalyzed the raw reads on its own, using fastp at Q25 for trimming and MiXCR for clone calling, and kept in-frame beta chains. When rows share a CDR3 protein, they turn into one entry using the most common DNA and genes. This sample holds 500,000 to 700,000 distinct CDR3 sequences; approximately 37% were observed only once. The leading ten clones occupy 4% to 5% of the sample. The specimen was peripheral blood or thyroid tissue (not recorded which). These receptors were taken from an adult man with Graves' hyperthyroidism.

The chain carries TRBV29-1 and TRBJ2-4; 7 bases map to TRBD1. CDR3 length: 12 amino acids. With V trimmed by 5 bases and J by 5 bases, 3 bases remained unmatched. CDR1 and CDR2 (germline): SQVTM, ANQGSEA. The CDR3 is CSVRTGENIQYF. The CDR3 nucleotides are TGCAGCGTTAGGACAGGCGAAAACATTCAGTACTTC.

CDR3 in amino acids: CASISRTGQNTEAFF. The CDR3 coding sequence is TGTGCCAGCATCTCCAGGACAGGTCAAAACACTGAAGCTTTCTTT. This chain joins TRBV6-5 and TRBJ1-1; 7 nucleotides align to TRBD1. V gave up 7 bases and J gave up 2 bases; unmatched junction bases: 10. Germline lookup yields CDR1 MNHEY and CDR2 SVGAGI. This CDR3 region has 15 residues.

This clonotype was seen ten or more times. This sequence joins TRBV15 and TRBJ2-5, with TRBD1 matching 7 bases. The CDR3 length is 15 residues. V lost 0 bases to trimming and J lost 4 bases; unmatched junction nucleotides: 5. Germline-derived CDR1 and CDR2 are LNHNV and YYDKDF (reference sequence). CDR3 sequence reads: CATSRDPDRAETQYF. As DNA, the CDR3 is TGTGCCACCAGCAGAGACCCCGACAGGGCAGAGACCCAGTACTTC.

In this sample, this clonotype turned up many times. This chain connects TRBV7-6 to TRBJ2-5; 12 bases line up with TRBD2. This CDR3 has 15 amino acids. CDR1 is SGHVS and CDR2 is FNYEAQ in the germline V gene. The V gene end was trimmed by 4 bases and the J gene end by 4 bases; junction bases not matched to a gene: 4. The CDR3 region is CASSSGLAGLETQYF. CDR3 bases: TGTGCCAGCAGCTCCGGACTAGCGGGGCTAGAGACCCAGTACTTC.

At least ten counts were recorded for this clonotype. The gene calls are TRBV6-6 and TRBJ2-5; no firm D call. V was pared by 2 bases and J by 1 base, with 5 bases between. The CDR3 consists of 13 residues. Per germline, CDR1 MNHNY and CDR2 SVGAGI (reference sequence). The CDR3 sequence: CASSYLIQETQYF. In DNA form, the CDR3 reads TGTGCCAGCAGTTACCTCATCCAAGAGACCCAGTACTTC.

In its sample, this clonotype was seen many times. V is TRBV12-3 or TRBV12-4 and J is TRBJ1-5, with 9 bases lining up with TRBD1. The CDR3 is made up of 13 amino acids. J was trimmed by 7 bases and V by 6 bases; bases with no gene match: 4. CDR3 in amino acids: CASSSTGGQPQHF. CDR3 coding DNA: TGTGCCAGCAGCTCGACAGGGGGACAGCCCCAGCATTTT.

This clonotype occurred many times. The chain recombines TRBV6-1 with TRBJ2-5; D is perhaps TRBD2 (6 bases). Trimming stripped 8 bases from V and 6 bases from J, with 16 bases between. CDR3 length: 13 residues. From germline, CDR1 is MNHNS and CDR2 SASEGT. The CDR3 coding sequence is TGTGCCAGCGCGGGGACGGTCAGAAAGACCCAGTACTTC. Translated: CASAGTVRKTQYF.

This clonotype was seen many times. The chain links TRBV12-3 or TRBV12-4 to TRBJ2-7; D is possibly TRBD1 or TRBD2 (5 bases each). V lost 1 base, J lost 3 bases, and 10 bases lay in between. The CDR3 runs 14 residues. The CDR3 sequence is CASSLGRDLYEQYF. The CDR3, as DNA: TGTGCCAGCAGTTTAGGCCGGGACCTCTACGAGCAGTACTTC.

This clonotype was seen ten or more times. The chain has TRBV19 and TRBJ1-5; TRBD1 agrees at 10 bases. The CDR3 sequence is 17 residues long. After removal of 3 bases from V and 7 bases from J, the junction contained 12 bases not matched to a gene. Looked up from germline, CDR1 is LNHDA and CDR2 is SQIVND (reference sequence). CDR3 region: CASSIRGGTGEYQPQHF. CDR3 nucleotides: TGTGCCAGTAGTATCCGCGGGGGGACAGGGGAATACCAGCCCCAGCATTTT. Filled out from reference TRBV19 and TRBJ1-5, the complete variable domain reads DGGITQSPKYLFRKEGQNVTLSCEQNLNHDAMYWYRQDPGQGLRLIYYSQIVNDFQKGDIAEGYSVSREKKESFPLTVTSAQKNPTAFYLCASSIRGGTGEYQPQHFGDGTRLSIL.

The V and J genes are TRBV6-5 and TRBJ1-4; a possible D gene is TRBD1 (6 bases). Germline lookup yields CDR1 MNHEY and CDR2 SVGAGI. V lost 6 bases and J lost 6, with 11 bases in between. The CDR3 contains 13 residues. CDR3 DNA sequence: TGTGCCAGCAGGCGGGGGGCGGATGAAAAACTGTTTTTT. Encoded protein: CASRRGADEKLFF.

This clonotype has a count of ten or more. V is TRBV4-1 and J is TRBJ2-2, with TRBD2 matching over 7 bases. Germline CDR1 reads MGHRA; CDR2 reads YSYEKL. The CDR3 is made up of 14 amino acids. Germline trimming cut 6 bases from V and 7 bases from J; bases unmatched to any gene: 8. The CDR3 nucleotides are TGCGCCAGCAGTCGCGCGGGAGTTGGCGGGGAGCTGTTTTTT. Residues: CASSRAGVGGELFF.

This clonotype was seen repeatedly, ten times or more. The chain carries TRBV10-3 and TRBJ2-2; 12 bases agree with TRBD2. Unmatched junction bases numbered 4, after V lost 5 bases and J lost 6 bases. The CDR3 extends over 15 amino acids. CDR1 and CDR2 from the germline V gene are ENHRY and SYGVKD. The DNA for the CDR3 is TGTGCCATCAGTAGACTAGCGGGAGAGGCCGGGGAGCTGTTTTTT. This sequence encodes CAISRLAGEAGELFF.

With regard to this clonotype: At one end, the junction sequence differs from germline, possibly due to a read error. V is TRBV9 and J is TRBJ2-4; D is unclear. CDR3 size: 14 residues. Germline CDR1 reads SGDLS; CDR2 reads YYNGEE. The CDR3 coding sequence is TGTGCCAGCAGCGTAGAATCAAATGTGGGGATTCCGTACTTC. It is translated as CASSVESNVGIPYF.

As for this clonotype: This may be a read error: a much more frequent sequence differs by one nucleotide. The chain recombines TRBV20-1 with TRBJ1-1; 8 bases line up with TRBD1. The CDR3 covers 12 residues. V was pared by 6 bases and J by 11 bases, with 11 bases of the junction left unmatched. Germline loops: CDR1 DFQATT, CDR2 SNEGSKA (reference sequence). The CDR3 nucleotides are TGCAGTGCGCGGACAGGGAGCGTCGAGGCTTTCTTT. This encodes CSARTGSVEAFF.

With respect to this clonotype: Given a much more abundant clone one base away, this may be a read error. J is TRBJ2-2 and V is TRBV9; no reliable D call. The germline gives CDR1 SGDLS, CDR2 YYNGEE. Trimming stripped 3 bases from V and 5 bases from J, with 14 bases between. CDR3 length equals 15 residues. The CDR3 spells CASSEVTGATGELFF. The DNA for the CDR3 is TGTGCCAGCAGCGAAGTAACGGGTGCGACCGGGGAGCTGTTTTTT.

The CDR3 DNA sequence: TGCAGCGTTGCAGGGTTATCACCCCTCCACTTT. Protein product: CSVAGLSPLHF. The V and J genes are TRBV29-1 and TRBJ1-6; D possibly corresponds to TRBD1 (5 bases). The CDR3 has 11 residues. V was pared by 4 bases and J by 10 bases, with 8 bases between. Germline values: CDR1 SQVTM, CDR2 ANQGSEA.

V gene TRBV5-1 combines with J gene TRBJ2-7; 13 nucleotides align to TRBD2. V shed 0 bases and J 5 bases; nucleotides not matched to a gene: 5. Germline V CDR1 and CDR2: SGHRS, YFSETQ. The CDR3 covers 16 residues. The CDR3 sequence: CASSLGLAGGVDEQYF. In DNA, the CDR3 is TGCGCCAGCAGCTTGGGACTAGCGGGAGGCGTCGACGAGCAGTACTTC.

This clonotype was picked up many times. This chain uses TRBV10-2 with TRBJ1-3, with D hard to call. CDR1 is WSHSY and CDR2 is SAAADI in the germline V gene. Trimming cost V 5 bases and J 0 bases, with 11 bases left between them. The CDR3 sequence is 15 residues long. The CDR3 protein is CASSLAGISGNTIYF. CDR3 nucleotides: TGCGCCAGCAGTCTTGCCGGAATCTCTGGAAACACCATATATTTT.

This clonotype was seen more than once but under ten times. The gene calls are TRBV3-1 and TRBJ2-7; D may be TRBD1 (5 bases). Germline loops: CDR1 LGHDT, CDR2 YNNKEL (reference sequence). This CDR3 is 15 amino acids long. The ends were cut back, 6 bases at V and 3 bases at J, with 18 bases in the middle. This CDR3 is CASSKTPTDSYEQYF. CDR3 in DNA: TGTGCCAGCAGTAAGACCCCGACAGATAGCTACGAGCAGTACTTC.

Many counts were recorded for this clonotype. CDR3 nucleotide sequence: TGCAGCGTTGGTCAGGACTCCTCCTACGAGCAGTACTTC. Translating it yields CSVGQDSSYEQYF. The chain links TRBV29-1 to TRBJ2-7; tentatively, D is TRBD2 (5 bases). Germline lookup yields CDR1 SQVTM and CDR2 ANQGSEA. This CDR3 has 13 amino acids. The V and J ends lost 4 bases and 0 bases respectively, with 10 bases between them.

Details on this clonotype: A much larger clone differs from this one at a single base, so this may be a read error. The CDR3 nucleotides are TGTGCCAGCAGTTCCGGCAGGGTTCGCTACGAGCAGTGCTTC. Its protein product is CASSSGRVRYEQCF. This chain connects TRBV12-3 or TRBV12-4 to TRBJ2-7, with a tentative D call TRBD1 (5 bases). The CDR3 extends over 14 amino acids.

The J gene is TRBJ2-7, the V gene TRBV20-1, with 10 bases lining up with TRBD1. Germline V gene sequence: CDR1 DFQATT, CDR2 SNEGSKA (reference sequence). V shed 6 bases, J shed 3 bases, and the junction held 5 bases outside the gene matches. This CDR3 spans 13 amino acids. In DNA form, the CDR3 reads TGCAGTGCCCCGGACAGGGGGGACTACGAGCAGTACTTC. This gives the protein CSAPDRGDYEQYF.

The chain recombines TRBV7-9 with TRBJ2-5, with D perhaps assigned TRBD1 or TRBD2 (5 bases each). The CDR3 totals 17 residues. In germline, CDR1 is SEHNR, CDR2 FQNEAQ (reference sequence). The V and J ends lost 4 bases and 2 bases respectively, with 20 bases between them. The CDR3 bases are TGTGCCAGCAGCTCTGATCCCGCGGTCGAGGGGCAAGAGACCCAGTACTTC. This sequence encodes CASSSDPAVEGQETQYF.

This clonotype was observed many times. The V call is TRBV9, the J call TRBJ1-2; D is uncertain. V dropped 4 bases and J dropped 9 bases, with 10 bases sitting between them. The germline gives CDR1 SGDLS, CDR2 YYNGEE. This CDR3 comprises 11 residues. The CDR3 DNA follows: TGTGCCAGCAGCCGGGGTATTAGCTACACCTTC. This sequence encodes CASSRGISYTF.

This clonotype occurred many times. The gene calls are TRBV15 and TRBJ2-7; TRBD2 might be the D (6 bases). Per the germline V gene, CDR1 is LNHNV and CDR2 is YYDKDF (reference sequence). There are 12 residues in the CDR3. Trimming pared 1 base from V and 7 bases from J, leaving 8 bases between. CDR3 DNA sequence: TGTGCCACCAGCAGAGGGGGGAGGGAGCAGTACTTC. This sequence encodes CATSRGGREQYF.

The chain has TRBV2 and TRBJ2-6; D not certain. Trimming left V 2 bases short and J 5 bases short, with 4 bases between. Germline V gives CDR1 SNHLY, CDR2 FYNNEI. The CDR3 consists of 13 residues. The CDR3 sequence is CASSETRANVLTF. DNA for the CDR3: TGTGCCAGCAGTGAAACCCGGGCCAACGTCCTGACTTTC.

This clonotype was counted only a few times. The genes are TRBV11-3 and TRBJ1-1, with D perhaps TRBD1 (6 bases). CDR1 is SGHNT, CDR2 YENEEA, per germline. There are 15 residues in the CDR3. The V end lost 5 bases, the J end lost 10 bases, and 23 bases lay between the germline ends. The CDR3 here is CASSPSPGALGGAFF. CDR3 in DNA: TGTGCCAGCAGCCCCTCCCCAGGGGCGCTGGGGGGAGCTTTCTTT.